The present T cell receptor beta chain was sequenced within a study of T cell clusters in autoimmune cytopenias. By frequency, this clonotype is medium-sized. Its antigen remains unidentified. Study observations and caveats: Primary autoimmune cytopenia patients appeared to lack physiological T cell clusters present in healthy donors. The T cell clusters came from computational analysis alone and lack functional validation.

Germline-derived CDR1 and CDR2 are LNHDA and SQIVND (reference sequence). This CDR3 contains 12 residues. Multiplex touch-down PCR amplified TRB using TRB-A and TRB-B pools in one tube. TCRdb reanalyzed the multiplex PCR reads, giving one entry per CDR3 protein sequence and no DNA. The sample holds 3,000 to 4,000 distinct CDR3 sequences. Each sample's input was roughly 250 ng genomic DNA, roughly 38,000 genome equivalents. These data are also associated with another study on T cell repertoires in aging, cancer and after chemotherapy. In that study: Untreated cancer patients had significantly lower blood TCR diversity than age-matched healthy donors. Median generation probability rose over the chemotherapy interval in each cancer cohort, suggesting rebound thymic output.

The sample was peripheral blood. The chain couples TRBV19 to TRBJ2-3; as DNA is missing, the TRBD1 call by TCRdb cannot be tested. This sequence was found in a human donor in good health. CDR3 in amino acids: CAVQGLRDTQYF.